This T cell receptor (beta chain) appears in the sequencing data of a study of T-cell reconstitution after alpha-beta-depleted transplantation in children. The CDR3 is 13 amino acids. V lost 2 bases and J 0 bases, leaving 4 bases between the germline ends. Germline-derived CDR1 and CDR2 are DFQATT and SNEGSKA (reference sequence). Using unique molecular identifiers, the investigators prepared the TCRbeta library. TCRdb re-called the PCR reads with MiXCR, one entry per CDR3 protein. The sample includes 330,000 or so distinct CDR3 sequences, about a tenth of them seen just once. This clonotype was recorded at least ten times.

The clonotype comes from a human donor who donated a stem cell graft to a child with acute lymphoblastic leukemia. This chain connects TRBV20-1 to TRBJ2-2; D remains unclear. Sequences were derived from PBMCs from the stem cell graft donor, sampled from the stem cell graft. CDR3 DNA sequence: TGCAGTGCTAGACCCCCGAACACCGGGGAGCTGTTTTTT. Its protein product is CSARPPNTGELFF.